The 32 T cell receptor beta chains reported below all come from one sample, sequenced in a study of T cell responses to AZD1222 COVID-19 vaccine. The assay was immunoSEQ multiplex PCR, and TCRdb's table has in-frame clones only and misses some. The profile covers tens of thousands of clones, with just over 90% appearing a single time and more than 2.5% taken by the ten largest. This material consisted of peripheral blood, taken 28 days after the second AZD1222 dose. Receptors originate from an adult who received the AZD1222 COVID-19 vaccine.

The chain employs TRBV3-1 (or the pseudogene TRBV3-2) and TRBJ1-1; TRBD1 aligns across 11 bases. Trimming removed 3 bases from V and 5 bases from J; junction bases left unmatched: 2. From germline, CDR1 is LGHDT and CDR2 YNNKEL (reference sequence). This CDR3 comprises 14 residues. CDR3 residues: CASSQGQGETEAFF. The CDR3, as DNA: TGTGCCAGCAGCCAGGGACAGGGGGAGACTGAAGCTTTCTTT.

The chain carries TRBV5-4 and TRBJ1-2; 9 positions agree with TRBD1. Looked up from germline, CDR1 is SGHNT and CDR2 is YYREEE (reference sequence). After removal of 3 bases from V and 3 bases from J, the junction contained 3 bases not matched to a gene. This CDR3 comprises 14 residues. This chain's CDR3 is CASSSDRGHYGYTF. The DNA of the CDR3 is TGTGCCAGCAGCTCGGACAGGGGACACTATGGCTACACCTTC.

The chain is built from TRBV11-3 and TRBJ1-1, with TRBD1 matching 8 bases. Germline V gene sequence: CDR1 SGHNT, CDR2 YENEEA. V shed 4 bases, J shed 4 bases, and the junction held 8 bases outside the gene matches. This CDR3 is built from 15 residues. The CDR3 nucleotides are TGTGCCAGCAGCTCATGGACAGGGTCGGCCACTGAAGCTTTCTTT. Translation: CASSSWTGSATEAFF.

The chain combines TRBV9 with TRBJ1-2; TRBD1 aligns across 7 bases. Germline V gene data show CDR1 as SGDLS and CDR2 as YYNGEE. The CDR3 is 13 residues long. V gave up 3 bases and J gave up 7 bases; unmatched junction bases: 6. The CDR3 loop is CASSDHRGGGYTF. CDR3 nucleotides: TGTGCCAGCAGCGACCACAGGGGCGGTGGCTACACCTTC.

This chain joins TRBV10-3 and TRBJ2-5, with 7 bases fitting TRBD1. V trimming: 8 bases; J trimming: 1 base; junction bases outside the gene matches: 4. The CDR3 sequence is 13 residues long. The germline V gene has CDR1 ENHRY and CDR2 SYGVKD. The CDR3, as DNA: TGTGCCATCGGAACAGGGGTCCAAGAGACCCAGTACTTC. Amino acid sequence: CAIGTGVQETQYF.

The chain has TRBV5-1 and TRBJ2-1, with 9 bases lining up with TRBD2. V gave up 0 bases and J gave up 8 bases; unmatched junction bases: 9. The CDR3 length is 16 residues. The germline gives CDR1 SGHRS, CDR2 YFSETQ. In DNA form, the CDR3 reads TGCGCCAGCAGCTTGGACCTAGCGGGAATGATCGATGAGCAGTTCTTC. Encoded protein: CASSLDLAGMIDEQFF.

V is TRBV30 and J is TRBJ1-1, with D unclear. The ends were cut back, 0 bases at V and 3 bases at J, with 8 bases in the middle. Germline V gene data show CDR1 as GTSNPN and CDR2 as SVGIG (reference sequence). The CDR3 consists of 13 residues. The CDR3 region has the DNA TGTGCCTGGAGTGTGGGGATCGACACTGAAGCTTTCTTT. Translation: CAWSVGIDTEAFF. The variable domain in full, with the rest retrieved from reference TRBV30 and TRBJ1-1, is SQTIHQWPATLVQPVGSPLSLECTVEGTSNPNLYWYRQAAGRGLQLLFYSVGIGQISSEVPQNLSASRPQDRQFILSSKKLLLSDSGFYLCAWSVGIDTEAFFGQGTRLTVV.

The chain combines TRBV7-8 with TRBJ2-7; D not resolved. The CDR3 is 14 residues long. CDR1 is SGHVS and CDR2 is FQNEAQ in the germline V gene. V lost 5 bases, J lost 3 bases, and 14 bases lay in between. The CDR3 DNA sequence: TGTGCCAGCAGCCCTCGATTCAGGAACTACGAGCAGTACTTC. Translation: CASSPRFRNYEQYF.

CDR3 loop: CASSLAGTSAAYEQYF. The CDR3 nucleotides read TGTGCCAGCAGCTTAGCCGGGACTAGCGCCGCTTACGAGCAGTACTTC. V gene TRBV7-6 combines with J gene TRBJ2-7, with 10 bases fitting TRBD2. The J segment lost 4 bases and the V segment lost 0 bases, leaving 6 bases of the junction unmatched. The germline V gene has CDR1 SGHVS and CDR2 FNYEAQ. The CDR3 spans 16 residues.

The chain combines TRBV7-3 with TRBJ1-6, with D unclear. V was clipped by 4 bases and J by 3 bases, with 13 bases between them. CDR1 SGHTA and CDR2 FQGTGA come from the germline V gene. The CDR3 totals 16 residues. As DNA, the CDR3 is TGTGCCAGCAGCTCCCCGGGGAGCGACTATAATTCACCCCTCCACTTT. It codes for CASSSPGSDYNSPLHF.

The chain employs TRBV19 and TRBJ1-1, with D unclear. This CDR3 is built from 16 residues. Germline CDR1 is LNHDA and CDR2 is SQIVND (reference sequence). V gave up 6 bases and J gave up 7 bases, with 24 bases separating them. CDR3 sequence reads: CASRELSSPRTREAFF. The CDR3, as DNA: TGTGCCAGTAGAGAGCTGTCAAGTCCTCGGACGCGTGAAGCTTTCTTT.

This rearrangement joins TRBV10-3 to TRBJ2-5, with D perhaps assigned TRBD1 or TRBD2 (5 bases each). The V gene's germline CDR1 is ENHRY and CDR2 SYGVKD. There are 14 residues in the CDR3. Trimming stripped 8 bases from V and 2 bases from J, with 15 bases between. The CDR3 reads CAIQSGTGQETQYF. The CDR3 region has the DNA TGTGCCATCCAATCCGGGACGGGGCAAGAGACCCAGTACTTC.

The J gene is TRBJ1-3, the V gene TRBV7-3; D not resolved. In germline, CDR1 is SGHTA, CDR2 FQGTGA. V was clipped by 5 bases and J by 0 bases, with 8 bases between them. The CDR3 covers 14 residues. The CDR3 DNA is TGTGCCAGCAGCGCCGGGGTCTCTGGAAACACCATATATTTT. Translating it yields CASSAGVSGNTIYF.

The CDR3 DNA reads as TGCAGCGTGGGGCTGACAGGTTCGAACTACGAGCAGTACTTC. This sequence encodes CSVGLTGSNYEQYF. V and J are TRBV29-1 and TRBJ2-7, with D possibly TRBD1 on 6 matching bases. Per the germline V gene, CDR1 is SQVTM and CDR2 is ANQGSEA. The CDR3 is made up of 14 amino acids. The V end was cut by 6 bases, the J end by 3 bases, with 18 bases between.

J is TRBJ2-7 and V is TRBV6-5; 8 bases fit TRBD1. CDR1 is MNHEY, CDR2 SVGAGI, per germline. J was trimmed by 6 bases and V by 6 bases; bases with no gene match: 10. The CDR3 length is 14 residues. The chain's CDR3 is CASRSGTGTGEQYF. Here the CDR3 DNA reads TGTGCCAGCAGATCCGGGACAGGTACGGGCGAGCAGTACTTC.

In this sample, this clone turned up once. This chain connects TRBV30 to TRBJ2-1, with a weak D call TRBD1 (6 bases). The CDR3 length is 15 residues. Trimming cost V 2 bases and J 0 bases, with 11 bases left between them. CDR1 and CDR2 from the germline V gene are GTSNPN and SVGIG (reference sequence). CDR3 nucleotides: TGTGCCTGGAGTTTAGGGGGAACCTCCTACAATGAGCAGTTCTTC. Translated: CAWSLGGTSYNEQFF.

This chain uses TRBV7-9 with TRBJ2-5, with 9 bases identical to TRBD1. The CDR3 extends over 16 amino acids. With V trimmed by 5 bases and J by 7 bases, 14 bases remained unmatched. Germline V lookup: CDR1 SEHNR, CDR2 FQNEAQ (reference sequence). CDR3: CASSPDATGGGGTQYF. CDR3 in DNA: TGTGCCAGCAGCCCCGACGCTACAGGGGGCGGCGGGACCCAGTACTTC.

V is TRBV30 and J is TRBJ1-6; weak D call: TRBD1 (6 bases). Germline V gene sequence: CDR1 GTSNPN, CDR2 SVGIG (reference sequence). The germline V and J ends were trimmed by 4 bases and 6 bases, with 13 bases remaining between them. The CDR3 consists of 14 residues. CDR3 nucleotides: TGTGCCTGGACTCTCACAGGGTTTAATTCACCCCTCCACTTT. Translation gives CAWTLTGFNSPLHF.

This chain joins TRBV24-1 and TRBJ2-1; perhaps TRBD2 as D (6 bases). This CDR3 region has 16 residues. Germline CDR1 KGHDR, CDR2 SFDVKD. The V and J ends lost 9 bases and 0 bases respectively, with 17 bases between them. The CDR3: CATGSRSGSSYNEQFF. CDR3 coding DNA: TGTGCCACCGGGTCCCGTAGCGGAAGCTCCTACAATGAGCAGTTCTTC.

The V gene is TRBV2, the J gene TRBJ1-1; 8 bases fit TRBD1. The CDR3 loop spans 14 amino acids. The trim removed 7 bases at V and 1 base at J, leaving 5 bases unmatched. Per germline, CDR1 SNHLY and CDR2 FYNNEI. For the CDR3, the DNA is TGTGCCAGCACCAGGACAGGGTCGAACACTGAAGCTTTCTTT. Amino acids: CASTRTGSNTEAFF.

The chain employs TRBV18 and TRBJ2-3, with 13 bases lining up with TRBD2. Germline trimming cut 4 bases from V and 0 bases from J; bases unmatched to any gene: 10. The germline gives CDR1 KGHSH, CDR2 LQKENI. The CDR3 is made up of 19 amino acids. In nucleotides, the CDR3 is TGTGCCAGCTCACTACTAGCGGGGGGGAGCCTCACTAGCACAGATACGCAGTATTTT. Translated, it gives CASSLLAGGSLTSTDTQYF.

Written as DNA, the CDR3 is TGTGCCAGCAGCCTACGAACCCAGGGCGAGCAGTACTTC. It specifies CASSLRTQGEQYF. The J gene is TRBJ2-7, the V gene TRBV13, with D perhaps TRBD1 (5 bases). Trimming stripped 5 bases from V and 6 bases from J, with 14 bases between. The CDR3 runs to 13 residues. Germline assignment: CDR1 PRHDT and CDR2 FYEKMQ (reference sequence).

The chain combines TRBV28 with TRBJ2-5, with 7 bases identical to TRBD2. The CDR3 consists of 16 residues. Germline-derived CDR1 and CDR2 are MDHEN and SYDVKM. The ends lost 7 bases at V and 0 bases at J; junction bases unmatched: 11. Here the CDR3 DNA reads TGTGCCAGCACCGCCTGGGGAGGGAAAGACCAAGAGACCCAGTACTTC. It encodes CASTAWGGKDQETQYF.

The chain couples TRBV24-1 to TRBJ2-3; 13 bases align to TRBD2. From germline, CDR1 is KGHDR and CDR2 SFDVKD. V trimming: 8 bases; J trimming: 1 base; junction bases outside the gene matches: 5. The CDR3 contains 16 residues. The CDR3 DNA follows: TGTGCCACCAAAGGACTAGCGGGGGACGGCACAGATACGCAGTATTTT. As protein: CATKGLAGDGTDTQYF.

This clone occurred once. V gene TRBV6-4 combines with J gene TRBJ2-3, with 10 bases aligning to TRBD2. CDR1 is MRHNA and CDR2 is SNTAGT in the germline V gene. CDR3 size: 15 residues. The J segment lost 3 bases and the V segment lost 4 bases, leaving 4 bases of the junction unmatched. Here the CDR3 DNA reads TGTGCCAGCAGTGCTAGCGGGAGTGCGACAGATACGCAGTATTTT. The encoded protein is CASSASGSATDTQYF.

The chain is built from TRBV6-5 and TRBJ2-7; the D call may be TRBD1 or TRBD2 (5 bases each). V lost 9 bases and J lost 7, with 16 bases in between. The CDR3 extends over 12 amino acids. Germline values: CDR1 MNHEY, CDR2 SVGAGI. This CDR3 reads CARGTQGWEQYF. The CDR3 DNA follows: TGTGCCAGGGGGACGCAAGGCTGGGAGCAGTACTTC.

This clone was found once. The J gene is TRBJ1-3, the V gene TRBV2; D is ambiguous. Trimming stripped 3 bases from V and 2 bases from J, with 11 bases between. CDR1 is SNHLY and CDR2 is FYNNEI in the germline V gene. The CDR3 totals 15 residues. In nucleotides, the CDR3 is TGTGCCAGCAGTGAGCAGACGGTTACTGGAAACACCATATATTTT. Protein sequence: CASSEQTVTGNTIYF.

V and J are TRBV7-6 and TRBJ2-1; 12 bases map to TRBD2. The CDR3 length is 14 residues. The V gene end was trimmed by 1 base and the J gene end by 9 bases; junction bases not matched to a gene: 1. From germline, CDR1 is SGHVS and CDR2 FNYEAQ. The CDR3 coding sequence is TGTGCCAGCAGCTTAGAGGGACTAGCGGGTGAGCAGTTCTTC. It is translated as CASSLEGLAGEQFF.

The genes are TRBV11-3 and TRBJ2-1, with 7 nucleotides matching TRBD1. The germline V gene has CDR1 SGHNT and CDR2 YENEEA. V dropped 1 base and J dropped 7; count of bases not matched to a gene: 4. The CDR3 consists of 14 residues. CDR3 coding DNA: TGTGCCAGCAGCTTAGGACAGGGTAGTAATGAGCAGTTCTTC. This translates into CASSLGQGSNEQFF.

The sample holds a few counts of this clone. V is TRBV13 and J is TRBJ2-7; possibly TRBD1 for D (5 bases). The CDR3 length is 14 residues. Trimming took 1 base from V and 3 from J, leaving 10 bases between them. The V gene's germline CDR1 is PRHDT and CDR2 FYEKMQ (reference sequence). The CDR3 spells CASSLVGQGYEQYF. The CDR3 bases are TGTGCCAGCAGCTTAGTGGGGCAGGGCTACGAGCAGTACTTC.

This chain connects TRBV9 to TRBJ1-5, with 7 nucleotides matching TRBD1. CDR3 length: 14 amino acids. After removal of 4 bases from V and 3 bases from J, the junction contained 4 bases not matched to a gene. CDR1 and CDR2 (germline): SGDLS, YYNGEE. The chain's CDR3 is CASSLGQDNQPQHF. The CDR3 DNA reads TGTGCCAGCAGCCTCGGACAGGACAATCAGCCCCAGCATTTT.

The chain recombines TRBV2 with TRBJ1-1; 9 positions agree with TRBD1. Germline lookup yields CDR1 SNHLY and CDR2 FYNNEI. The CDR3 totals 13 residues. Trimming took 6 bases from V and 5 from J; bases not matched to a gene: 4. The CDR3 region has the DNA TGTGCCAGCAGATCACAGGGGGCAACTGAAGCTTTCTTT. It codes for CASRSQGATEAFF.